The T cell receptor beta chain described here comes from a study of blood T cell repertoires in COVID-19 (TCRdb year 2020). At the level of the whole study: Collaborator samples came from the United States, Italy and Spain and covered acute and convalescent phases of COVID-19. The prospective study material was composed of cDNA or gDNA derived from T cells, B-cell-depleted T cells, or PBMCs. Deeply sampled blood TCRbeta repertoires from subjects exposed to, actively infected with, or recovered from COVID-19 were included in the dataset. The repertoires were released in a freely available public database intended as a resource for research on the immune response to SARS-CoV-2. Samples came from the ongoing ImmuneRACE study (first 160 participants) plus 1,254 subjects from 6 global collaborators. A de-identified subject ID, COVID-19 status, age in years and sex were almost always included in the sample metadata. HLA class I and class II types, where available, came from metadata supplied by the sample provider rather than from assay-based typing.

The investigation overall reported the following: How much clinical and demographic metadata was included differed by source and by participant, and the metadata was provided uncurated.

Collaborating institutions collected whole blood in K2EDTA tubes following their own protocols. Collaborator samples were shipped for TCRbeta analysis as frozen whole blood, isolated PBMCs, or DNA extracted from either sample type. Turning to this clone: The antigen it binds to is not known. No much larger clone exists at a distance of one base, and base qualities are not known.

There are 15 amino acids in the CDR3, from cysteine to phenylalanine inclusive. The entry retains the CDR3 DNA only, 45 bases that are in frame from base 1. TCRbeta CDR3 regions were amplified from genomic DNA using the immunoSEQ Assay, a bias-controlled multiplex PCR. In the original analysis: The number of nucleated cells in each sample was estimated by amplification of reference gene primers within the assay. To quantify the absolute abundance of each unique TCRbeta CDR3 rearrangement, sequence reads were collapsed and filtered. For each sample, productive Simpson clonality was calculated as the square root of Simpson's diversity index across productive rearrangements. Imported from immuneACCESS, the table was reduced by TCRdb to in-frame sequences with V and J called. These copies leave out some clones; in studies compared against another copy, an unresolved V gene accounts for under half, and the cause of the remainder is not known. V, J and clone size reflect that table, while D and trimming were determined from the DNA. This sample lists fewer than 60,000 clones; about 87% were detected once. Together, the top ten hold roughly 13% of the sample.

The sequencing input was peripheral blood. This receptor was obtained from a human donor with active COVID-19. The donor label of this sample is uncertain. This chain joins TRBV21-1 to TRBJ2-7; the table's TRBD1 call for D was not verified on the DNA. TRBV21-1 is given as a pseudogene. For the CDR3, the sequence is CASSAPRDRGGEQYF. The sequenced DNA: TGTGCCAGCAGCGCCCCCCGGGACAGGGGCGGCGAGCAGTACTTC.